A single TCR beta chain is shown here with its context. Per the germline V gene, CDR1 is SGHNT and CDR2 is YENEEA. This CDR3 has 14 residues. V was clipped by 8 bases and J by 7 bases; unmatched bases: 10. This entry belongs to a study of blood T cell repertoires in COVID-19. Study-wide background: Material from acute and convalescent COVID-19 was sourced from the United States, Italy and Spain. T cells, B-cell-depleted T cells, or PBMCs supplied cDNA or gDNA.

Repertoires were generated with immunoSEQ multiplex PCR, while TCRdb's copy carries only in-frame clones and drops some. Counted here are 55,000 to 75,000 clones, about 86% occurring once; the ten biggest clones make up around 6.3%. The sequence came from a human donor in a cohort sampled during active COVID-19. The chain employs TRBV11-3 and TRBJ2-1; 8 nucleotides line up with TRBD2. Sequenced input: peripheral blood. For the CDR3, the DNA is TGTGCCAGCGAGGGTCCGGGAGGGCCAAATGAGCAGTTCTTC. As protein: CASEGPGGPNEQFF.